The subject of this entry is one T cell receptor beta chain. This sample is part of a study of CD8 T cells in Susac syndrome. Sequencing of TCR beta was performed on blood CD8+ and CD4+ T cells. Treatment-naive patients with stable or active relapsing-remitting disease were the multiple sclerosis controls. While CD8+ and CD4+ T cells were isolated negatively, TEMRA cells were enriched by FACS. CDR1 and CDR2 from the germline V gene are MDHEN and SYDVKM. V dropped 7 bases and J dropped 3; count of bases not matched to a gene: 9. The CDR3 consists of 15 residues. Random hexamers primed reverse transcription of about 0.5 to 1 ug RNA. A single record per CDR3 protein comes from TCRdb applying MiXCR to the immunoSEQ multiplex PCR reads. The profile shows under 200,000 distinct CDR3 sequences, roughly 95% of them singletons.

The chain links TRBV28 to TRBJ2-3; 8 nucleotides agree with TRBD1. The sequenced sample consisted of CD8+ T cells from PBMCs. The source is a human donor with multiple sclerosis. CDR3 DNA sequence: TGTGCCAGCACCCCTAGGACAGGGATAACAGATACGCAGTATTTT. It yields the protein CASTPRTGITDTQYF.